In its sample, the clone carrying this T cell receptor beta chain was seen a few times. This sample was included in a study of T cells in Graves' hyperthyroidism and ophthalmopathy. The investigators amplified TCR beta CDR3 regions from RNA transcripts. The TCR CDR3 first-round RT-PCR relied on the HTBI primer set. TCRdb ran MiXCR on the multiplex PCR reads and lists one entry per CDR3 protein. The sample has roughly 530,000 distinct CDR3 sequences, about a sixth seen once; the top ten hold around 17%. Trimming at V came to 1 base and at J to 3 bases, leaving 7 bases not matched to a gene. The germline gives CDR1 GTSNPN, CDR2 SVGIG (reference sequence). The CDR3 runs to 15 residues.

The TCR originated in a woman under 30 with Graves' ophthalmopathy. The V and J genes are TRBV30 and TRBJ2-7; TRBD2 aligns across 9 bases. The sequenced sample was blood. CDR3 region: CAWSDLLAGSYEQYF. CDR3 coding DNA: TGTGCCTGGAGTGATCTTCTAGCGGGGAGCTACGAGCAGTACTTC.